The present entry profiles one TCR beta chain with its context. Its antigen is still unknown. The sample is drawn from a study of T cells in Graves' hyperthyroidism and ophthalmopathy. Study-wide findings and caveats: Before onset, ophthalmopathy was predicted by the model a median roughly 6.8 months earlier.

RNA transcripts yielded amplified TCR beta CDR3 regions. Using the HTBI primer set, a first-round RT-PCR was run on the TCR CDR3. MiXCR was run by TCRdb on the multiplex PCR reads, yielding one entry per CDR3 protein. The table lists some 490,000 distinct CDR3 sequences, around a fifth of them singletons, with around 54% in the top ten. The CDR3 totals 14 residues. CDR1 and CDR2 from the germline V gene are DFQATT and SNEGSKA (reference sequence). V gave up 0 bases and J gave up 4 bases; unmatched junction bases: 3. The sequencing input was blood. The sequence was obtained from a woman aged 70-85 years with Graves' ophthalmopathy. The gene calls are TRBV20-1 and TRBJ2-7; 10 bases align to TRBD2. CDR3 DNA sequence: TGCAGTGCTAGAGATCTAGCGGGAGCTTACGAGCAGTACTTC. Protein: CSARDLAGAYEQYF.